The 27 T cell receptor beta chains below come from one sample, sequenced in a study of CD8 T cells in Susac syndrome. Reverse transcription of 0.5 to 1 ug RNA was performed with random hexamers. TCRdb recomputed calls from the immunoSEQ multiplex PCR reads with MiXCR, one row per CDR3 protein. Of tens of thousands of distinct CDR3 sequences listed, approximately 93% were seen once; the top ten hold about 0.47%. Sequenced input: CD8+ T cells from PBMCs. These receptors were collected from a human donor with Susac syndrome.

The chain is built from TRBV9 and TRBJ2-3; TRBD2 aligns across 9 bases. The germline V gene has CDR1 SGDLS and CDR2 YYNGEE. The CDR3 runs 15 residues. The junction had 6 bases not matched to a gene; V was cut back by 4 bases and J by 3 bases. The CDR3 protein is CASSSKAGGTDTQYF. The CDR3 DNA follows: TGTGCCAGCAGCTCTAAAGCGGGGGGAACAGATACGCAGTATTTT.

The CDR3: CASSPVSLGGGYTF. The DNA for the CDR3 is TGTGCCAGCAGCCCTGTTTCTCTCGGTGGCGGCTACACCTTC. The rearrangement joins TRBV12-3 or TRBV12-4 to TRBJ1-2; D gene ambiguous. V lost 6 bases and J 8 bases, leaving 19 bases between the germline ends. There are 14 residues in the CDR3.

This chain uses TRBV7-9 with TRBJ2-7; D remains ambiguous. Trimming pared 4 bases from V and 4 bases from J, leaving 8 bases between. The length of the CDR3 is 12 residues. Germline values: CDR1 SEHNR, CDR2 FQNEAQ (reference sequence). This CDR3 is CASSSNGYEQYF. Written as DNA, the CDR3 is TGTGCCAGCAGCTCAAATGGGTACGAGCAGTACTTC.

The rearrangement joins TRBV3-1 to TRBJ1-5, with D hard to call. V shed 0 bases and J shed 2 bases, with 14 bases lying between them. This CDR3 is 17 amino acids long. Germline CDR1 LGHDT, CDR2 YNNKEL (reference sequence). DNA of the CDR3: TGTGCCAGCAGCCAAGATCGGTTGGTAGATCGCAATCAGCCCCAGCATTTT. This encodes CASSQDRLVDRNQPQHF.

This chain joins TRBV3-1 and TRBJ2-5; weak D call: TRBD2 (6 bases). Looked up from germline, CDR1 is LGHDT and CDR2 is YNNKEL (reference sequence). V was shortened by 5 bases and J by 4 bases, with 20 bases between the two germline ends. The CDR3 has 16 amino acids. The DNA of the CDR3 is TGTGCCAGCAGCGGGACGGGACTCCTAAGGGGAGAGACCCAGTACTTC. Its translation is CASSGTGLLRGETQYF.

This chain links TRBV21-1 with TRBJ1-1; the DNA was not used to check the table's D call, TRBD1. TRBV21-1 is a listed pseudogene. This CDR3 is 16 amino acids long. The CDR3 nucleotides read TGTGCCAGCAGCAAAGAGCGGCCCGGGGTCGTCACTGAAGCTTTCTTT. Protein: CASSKERPGVVTEAFF.

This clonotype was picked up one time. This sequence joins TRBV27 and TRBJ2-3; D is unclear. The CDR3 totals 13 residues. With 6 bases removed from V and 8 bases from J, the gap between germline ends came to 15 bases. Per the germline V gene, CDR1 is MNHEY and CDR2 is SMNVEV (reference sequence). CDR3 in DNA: TGTGCCAGCAGCAGGCCGGGTGCAGGTACGCAGTATTTT. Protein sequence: CASSRPGAGTQYF.

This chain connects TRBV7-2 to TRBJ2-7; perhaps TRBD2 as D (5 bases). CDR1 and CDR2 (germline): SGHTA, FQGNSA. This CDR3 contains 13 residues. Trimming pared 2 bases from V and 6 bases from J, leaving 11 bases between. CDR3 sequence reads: CASSLLSTSEQYF. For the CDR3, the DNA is TGTGCCAGCAGCTTATTGTCTACTAGCGAGCAGTACTTC. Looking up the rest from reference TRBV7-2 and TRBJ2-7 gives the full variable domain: GAGVSQSPSNKVTEKGKDVELRCDPISGHTALYWYRQSLGQGLEFLIYFQGNSAPDKSGLPSDRFSAERTGGSVSTLTIQRTQQEDSAVYLCASSLLSTSEQYFGPGTRLTVT.

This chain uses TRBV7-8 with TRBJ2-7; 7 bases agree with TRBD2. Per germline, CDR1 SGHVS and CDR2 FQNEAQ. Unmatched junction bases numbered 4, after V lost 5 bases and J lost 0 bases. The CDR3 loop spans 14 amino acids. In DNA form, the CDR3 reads TGTGCCAGCAGCGCCCGGGACTACTCCTACGAGCAGTACTTC. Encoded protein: CASSARDYSYEQYF.

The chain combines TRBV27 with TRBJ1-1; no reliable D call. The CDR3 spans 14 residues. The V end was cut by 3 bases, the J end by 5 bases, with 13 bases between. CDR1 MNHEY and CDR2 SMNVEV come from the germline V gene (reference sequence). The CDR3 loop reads CASSLGSSPTEAFF. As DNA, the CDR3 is TGTGCCAGCAGTTTGGGCAGTTCCCCTACTGAAGCTTTCTTT.

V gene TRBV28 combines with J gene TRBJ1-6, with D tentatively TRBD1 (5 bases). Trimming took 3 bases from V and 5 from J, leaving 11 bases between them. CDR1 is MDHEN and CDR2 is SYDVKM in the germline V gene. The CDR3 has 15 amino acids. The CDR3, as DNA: TGTGCCAGCAGTTTTCGTCGACAGAATAATTCACCCCTCCACTTT. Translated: CASSFRRQNNSPLHF.

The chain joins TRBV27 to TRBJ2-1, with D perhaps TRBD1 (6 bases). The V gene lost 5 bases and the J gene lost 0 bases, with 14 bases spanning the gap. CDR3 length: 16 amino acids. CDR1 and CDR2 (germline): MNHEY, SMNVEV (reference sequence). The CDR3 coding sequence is TGTGCCAGCAGTACGCCGGACAGAAGCTCCTACAATGAGCAGTTCTTC. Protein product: CASSTPDRSSYNEQFF.

The CDR3 region is CASSLQGTGSSYTF. The CDR3 region has the DNA TGTGCCAGCAGTTTACAAGGGACAGGATCCAGCTACACCTTC. The chain uses TRBV28 and TRBJ1-2; 8 positions agree with TRBD1. The germline V gene has CDR1 MDHEN and CDR2 SYDVKM. V dropped 2 bases and J dropped 9; count of bases not matched to a gene: 8. The CDR3 length is 14 residues.

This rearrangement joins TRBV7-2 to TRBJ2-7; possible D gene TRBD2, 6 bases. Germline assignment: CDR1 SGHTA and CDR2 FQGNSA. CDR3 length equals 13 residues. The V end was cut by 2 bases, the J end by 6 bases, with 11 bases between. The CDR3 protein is CASSLSQGGEQYF. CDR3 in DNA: TGTGCCAGCAGCTTATCGCAGGGAGGCGAGCAGTACTTC.

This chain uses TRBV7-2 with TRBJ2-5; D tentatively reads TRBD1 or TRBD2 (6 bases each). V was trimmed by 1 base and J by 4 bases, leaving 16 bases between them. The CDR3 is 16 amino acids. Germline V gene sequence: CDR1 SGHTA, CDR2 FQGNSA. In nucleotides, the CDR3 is TGTGCCAGCAGCTTAGTTCCAGGGGCGCGGGGAGAGACCCAGTACTTC. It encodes CASSLVPGARGETQYF.

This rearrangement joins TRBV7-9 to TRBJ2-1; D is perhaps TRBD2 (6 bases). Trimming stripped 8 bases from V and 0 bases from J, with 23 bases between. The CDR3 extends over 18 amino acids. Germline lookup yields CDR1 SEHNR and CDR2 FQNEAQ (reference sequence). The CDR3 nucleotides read TGTGCCAGCTCCCAAGGGACTTTTTCCCCTAGCTCCTACAATGAGCAGTTCTTC. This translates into CASSQGTFSPSSYNEQFF.

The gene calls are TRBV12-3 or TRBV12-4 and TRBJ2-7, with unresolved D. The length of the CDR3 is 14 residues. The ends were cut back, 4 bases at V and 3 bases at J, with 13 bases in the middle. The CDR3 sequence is CASSSRSPGYEQYF. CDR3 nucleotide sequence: TGTGCCAGCAGTTCACGTAGCCCGGGCTACGAGCAGTACTTC.

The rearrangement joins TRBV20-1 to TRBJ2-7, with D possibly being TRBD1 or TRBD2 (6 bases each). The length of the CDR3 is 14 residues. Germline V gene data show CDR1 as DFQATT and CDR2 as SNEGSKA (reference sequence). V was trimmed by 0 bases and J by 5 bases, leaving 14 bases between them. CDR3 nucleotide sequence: TGCAGTGCTAGAGATATAGGGGGGCTCAACGAGCAGTACTTC. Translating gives CSARDIGGLNEQYF.

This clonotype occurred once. The CDR3 coding sequence is TGCGCCAGCAGCTTGGATATGGTCCATGAGCAGTTCTTC. This translates into CASSLDMVHEQFF. This chain links TRBV5-1 with TRBJ2-1; D remains ambiguous. From germline, CDR1 is SGHRS and CDR2 YFSETQ. V shed 0 bases and J shed 8 bases, with 9 bases lying between them. The CDR3 totals 13 residues.

The DNA of the CDR3 is TGTGCCAGCAGGCGGGGGGCTGAAGCTTTCTTT. It encodes CASRRGAEAFF. The chain joins TRBV27 to TRBJ1-1, with a possible D match to TRBD1 (5 bases). This CDR3 is 11 amino acids long. The V end was cut by 6 bases, the J end by 6 bases, with 8 bases between. CDR1 MNHEY and CDR2 SMNVEV come from the germline V gene (reference sequence).

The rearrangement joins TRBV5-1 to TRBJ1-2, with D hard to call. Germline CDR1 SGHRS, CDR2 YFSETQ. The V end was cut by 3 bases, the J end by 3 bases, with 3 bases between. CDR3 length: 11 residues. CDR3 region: CASSSDYGYTF. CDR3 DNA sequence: TGCGCCAGCAGCTCGGACTATGGCTACACCTTC.

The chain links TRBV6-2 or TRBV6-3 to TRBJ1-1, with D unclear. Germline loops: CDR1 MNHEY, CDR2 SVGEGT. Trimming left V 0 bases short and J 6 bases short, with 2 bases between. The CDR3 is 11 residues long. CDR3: CASSYSAEAFF. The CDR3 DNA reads TGTGCCAGCAGTTACTCGGCTGAAGCTTTCTTT.

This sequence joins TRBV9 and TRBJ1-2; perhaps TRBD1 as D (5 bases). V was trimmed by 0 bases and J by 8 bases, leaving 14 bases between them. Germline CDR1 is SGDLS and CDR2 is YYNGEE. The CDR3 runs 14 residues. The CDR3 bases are TGTGCCAGCAGCGTAGTTACCCAGGGCGAGGGCTACACCTTC. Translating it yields CASSVVTQGEGYTF.

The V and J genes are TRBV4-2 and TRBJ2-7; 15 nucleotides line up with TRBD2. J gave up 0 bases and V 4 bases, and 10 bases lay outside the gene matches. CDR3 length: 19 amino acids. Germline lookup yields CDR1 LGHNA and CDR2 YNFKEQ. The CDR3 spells CASSPLGTSGGPGSYEQYF. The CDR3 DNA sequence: TGTGCCAGCAGCCCACTCGGGACTAGCGGGGGGCCCGGCTCCTACGAGCAGTACTTC.

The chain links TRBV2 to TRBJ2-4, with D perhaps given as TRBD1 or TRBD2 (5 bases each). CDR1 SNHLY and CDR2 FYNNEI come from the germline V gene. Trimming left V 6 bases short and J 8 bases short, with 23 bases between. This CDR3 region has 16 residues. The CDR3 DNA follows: TGTGCCAGCAGAGGGACCCGGGGCATAGGAGAAGACATTCAGTACTTC. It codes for CASRGTRGIGEDIQYF. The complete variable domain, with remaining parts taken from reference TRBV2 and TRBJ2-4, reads EPEVTQTPSHQVTQMGQEVILRCVPISNHLYFYWYRQILGQKVEFLVSFYNNEISEKSEIFDDQFSVERPDGSNFTLKIRSTKLEDSAMYFCASRGTRGIGEDIQYFGAGTRLSVL.

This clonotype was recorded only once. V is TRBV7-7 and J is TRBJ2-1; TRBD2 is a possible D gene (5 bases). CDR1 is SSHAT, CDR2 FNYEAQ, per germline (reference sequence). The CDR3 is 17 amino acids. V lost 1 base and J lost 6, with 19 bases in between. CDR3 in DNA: TGTGCCAGCAGCTTAGGTCGGTCTAGCTCACAAATCAATGAGCAGTTCTTC. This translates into CASSLGRSSSQINEQFF.

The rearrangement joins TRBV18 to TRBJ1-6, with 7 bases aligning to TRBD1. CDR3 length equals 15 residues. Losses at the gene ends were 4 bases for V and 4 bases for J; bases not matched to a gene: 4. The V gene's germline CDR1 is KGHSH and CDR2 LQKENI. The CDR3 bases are TGTGCCAGCTCACTCGAGGGACAGTATAATTCACCCCTCCACTTT. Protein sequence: CASSLEGQYNSPLHF.